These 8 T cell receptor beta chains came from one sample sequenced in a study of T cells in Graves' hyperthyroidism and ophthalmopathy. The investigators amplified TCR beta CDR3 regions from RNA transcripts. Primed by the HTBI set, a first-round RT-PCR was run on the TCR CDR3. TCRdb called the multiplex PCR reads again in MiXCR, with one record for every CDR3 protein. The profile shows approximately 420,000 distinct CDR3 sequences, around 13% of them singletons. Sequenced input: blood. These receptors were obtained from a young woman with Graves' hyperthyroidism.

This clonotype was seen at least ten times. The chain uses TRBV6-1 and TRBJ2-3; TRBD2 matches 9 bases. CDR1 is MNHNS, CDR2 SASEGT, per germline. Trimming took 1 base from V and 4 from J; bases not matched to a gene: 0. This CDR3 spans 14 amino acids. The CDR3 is CASSEVAGADTQYF. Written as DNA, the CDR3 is TGTGCCAGCAGTGAAGTAGCGGGAGCAGATACGCAGTATTTT.

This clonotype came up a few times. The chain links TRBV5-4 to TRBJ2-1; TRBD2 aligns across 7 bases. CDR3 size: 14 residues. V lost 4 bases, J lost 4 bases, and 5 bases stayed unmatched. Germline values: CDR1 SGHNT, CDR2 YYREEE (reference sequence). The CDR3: CASSPRAGYNEQFF. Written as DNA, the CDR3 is TGTGCCAGCAGCCCCCGAGCGGGATACAATGAGCAGTTCTTC.

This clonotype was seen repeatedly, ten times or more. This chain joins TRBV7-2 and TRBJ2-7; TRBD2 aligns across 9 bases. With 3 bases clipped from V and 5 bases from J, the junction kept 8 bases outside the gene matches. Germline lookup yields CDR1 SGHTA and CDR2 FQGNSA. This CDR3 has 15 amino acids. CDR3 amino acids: CASSFSSGRSDEQYF. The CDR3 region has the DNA TGTGCCAGCAGCTTCAGTAGCGGGAGATCGGACGAGCAGTACTTC.

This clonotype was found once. The CDR3 region has the DNA TGTGCCAGCAGCCAAGATAAAGGGGGCTGGGACGAGCAGTACTTC. It encodes CASSQDKGGWDEQYF. The chain has TRBV3-1 and TRBJ2-7; 7 bases are a match to TRBD1. With V trimmed by 0 bases and J by 5 bases, 7 bases remained unmatched. The CDR3 loop spans 15 amino acids. Germline-derived CDR1 and CDR2 are LGHDT and YNNKEL (reference sequence).

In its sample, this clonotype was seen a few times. The CDR3 protein is CASSFGTNTDTQYF. In DNA, the CDR3 is TGTGCCAGCAGCTTTGGCACAAATACAGATACGCAGTATTTT. This sequence joins TRBV7-8 and TRBJ2-3; D is uncertain. The germline V and J ends were trimmed by 3 bases and 3 bases, with 10 bases remaining between them. The CDR3 is made up of 14 amino acids. The germline CDR1 and CDR2 sequences are SGHVS and FQNEAQ.

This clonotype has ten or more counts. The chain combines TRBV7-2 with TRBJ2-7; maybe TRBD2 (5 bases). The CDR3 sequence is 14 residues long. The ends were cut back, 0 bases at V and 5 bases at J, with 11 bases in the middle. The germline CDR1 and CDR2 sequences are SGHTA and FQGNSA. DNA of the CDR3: TGTGCCAGCAGCTTAGCGGGAGACCGGAACGAGCAGTACTTC. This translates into CASSLAGDRNEQYF. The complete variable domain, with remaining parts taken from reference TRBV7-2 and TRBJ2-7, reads GAGVSQSPSNKVTEKGKDVELRCDPISGHTALYWYRQSLGQGLEFLIYFQGNSAPDKSGLPSDRFSAERTGGSVSTLTIQRTQQEDSAVYLCASSLAGDRNEQYFGPGTRLTVT.

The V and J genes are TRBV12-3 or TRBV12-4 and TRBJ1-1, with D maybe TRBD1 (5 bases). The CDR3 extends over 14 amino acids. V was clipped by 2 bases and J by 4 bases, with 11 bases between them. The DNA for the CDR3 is TGTGCCAGCAGTTTAAGGAGGGGCGGCACTGAAGCTTTCTTT. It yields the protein CASSLRRGGTEAFF.

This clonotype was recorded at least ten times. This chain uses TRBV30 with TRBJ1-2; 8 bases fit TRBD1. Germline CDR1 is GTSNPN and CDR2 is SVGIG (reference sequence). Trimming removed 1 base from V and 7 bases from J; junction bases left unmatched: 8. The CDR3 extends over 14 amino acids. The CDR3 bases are TGTGCCTGGAGTGAAGGACAGGGTAGTACTGGCTACACCTTC. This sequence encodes CAWSEGQGSTGYTF. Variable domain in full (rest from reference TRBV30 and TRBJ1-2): SQTIHQWPATLVQPVGSPLSLECTVEGTSNPNLYWYRQAAGRGLQLLFYSVGIGQISSEVPQNLSASRPQDRQFILSSKKLLLSDSGFYLCAWSEGQGSTGYTFGSGTRLTVV.